The source of this T cell receptor (beta chain) is a study of T cell repertoires in cytomegalovirus infection. Regarding this clonotype: Its cognate antigen is unknown.

Trimming took 2 bases from V and 6 from J; bases not matched to a gene: 7. CDR3 length: 15 residues. Germline-derived CDR1 and CDR2 are SGHTA and FQGNSA. One entry per CDR3 protein results from TCRdb running MiXCR on the reads. The sample holds 250,000 to 300,000 distinct CDR3 sequences, about 25% seen once. Study-level points and caveats: Cumulative public TCR beta family frequency identified carriers of CMV plus the relevant HLA.

The V call is TRBV7-2, the J call TRBJ1-5, with 7 bases aligning to TRBD1. Sample: PBMCs. This clonotype originated in a human donor in good health (CMV status not recorded). Some clones in this sample may be carry-over from other donors' samples. Here the CDR3 reads CASSLSPTGTQPQHF. CDR3 DNA: TGTGCCAGCAGCTTAAGCCCGACAGGGACTCAGCCCCAGCATTTT. The whole variable domain, remainder taken from reference TRBV7-2 and TRBJ1-5, is GAGVSQSPSNKVTEKGKDVELRCDPISGHTALYWYRQSLGQGLEFLIYFQGNSAPDKSGLPSDRFSAERTGGSVSTLTIQRTQQEDSAVYLCASSLSPTGTQPQHFGDGTRLSIL.